This T cell receptor (beta chain) appears in the sequencing data of a study of blood T cell repertoires in COVID-19. Assay: immunoSEQ multiplex PCR; the TCRdb copy retains only in-frame clones and omits some. The sample yields fewer than 200,000 clones, more than 65% seen once. Each participant's cohort was designated according to participant-reported clinical history. The origin of this receptor is a man in his fifties who had recovered from COVID-19. Sequenced input: PBMCs or T cells enriched from blood (not recorded which).

The CDR3, as DNA: TGTGCCAGCAGCGCAGGACTACCCAGTCTGGAGACCCAGTACTTC. Translation gives CASSAGLPSLETQYF. The genes are TRBV9 and TRBJ2-5; tentatively, D is TRBD2 (6 bases). Germline-derived CDR1 and CDR2 are SGDLS and YYNGEE. The V gene lost 3 bases and the J gene lost 5 bases, with 17 bases spanning the gap. The CDR3 runs 15 residues.